This T cell receptor beta chain was recovered during a study of T cell responses to AZD1222 COVID-19 vaccine. This clone was seen a handful of times. Its antigen is unknown. Study results and limitations: Vaccine-associated CD4 TCRs spanned spike, dominant at 160-218 and 743-854. Just 5 or 6 AZD1222 recipients tested seropositive at baseline. Epitopes outside B.1.351 and B.1.1.7 mutated regions reportedly drew nearly half of spike TCRs.

Sequencing was performed with immunoSEQ multiplex PCR; in TCRdb, only in-frame clones are kept and a portion is missing. The data show around 70,000 clones, 87% seen once. The length of the CDR3 is 15 residues. V was pared by 7 bases and J by 0 bases, with 13 bases between. Germline CDR1 and CDR2: ENHRY and SYGVKD. This chain joins TRBV10-3 and TRBJ1-5, with D possibly TRBD1 on 6 matching bases. The TCR originated in an adult who received the AZD1222 COVID-19 vaccine. The sample was peripheral blood, taken 28 days after the second AZD1222 dose. Here the CDR3 DNA reads TGTGCCATCATCACAGGGTCGGTTAGCAATCAGCCCCAGCATTTT. Amino acids: CAIITGSVSNQPQHF.